These 19 T cell receptor beta chains were sequenced from one sample in a study of T-cell memory formation after mild COVID-19. TCRdb re-analysed the 5' RACE reads in MiXCR, keeping a single row per CDR3 protein. This table has hundreds of thousands of distinct CDR3 sequences, 17% appearing once. Material: PBMCs or a T cell subset sorted from them (not recorded which). The receptors were sampled from an adult woman who had mild COVID-19 (a few samples of this study predate the infection). Cell type and time point are not known.

This clonotype was counted a few times. The V gene is TRBV6-5, the J gene TRBJ2-2; D is uncertain. Trimming shortened V by 0 bases and J by 3 bases, and 14 bases separated the two germline ends. The CDR3 is 17 amino acids. The germline V gene has CDR1 MNHEY and CDR2 SVGAGI. CDR3 region: CASSYSIQVPDTGELFF. CDR3 sequence (DNA): TGTGCCAGCAGTTACTCGATTCAGGTACCGGACACCGGGGAGCTGTTTTTT.

The V call is TRBV12-3 or TRBV12-4, the J call TRBJ2-7; D is possibly TRBD1 or TRBD2 (5 bases each). The CDR3 is 13 residues long. V lost 6 bases and J 4 bases, leaving 13 bases between the germline ends. The CDR3 protein is CASRLGTLYEQYF. In nucleotides, the CDR3 is TGTGCCAGCAGGCTTGGGACCCTATACGAGCAGTACTTC.

In this sample, this clonotype turned up a few times. V gene TRBV20-1 combines with J gene TRBJ2-5, with 7 bases fitting TRBD2. In germline, CDR1 is DFQATT, CDR2 SNEGSKA (reference sequence). The CDR3 spans 14 residues. Unmatched junction bases numbered 10, after V lost 3 bases and J lost 6 bases. The CDR3 loop is CSASSVAGRKTQYF. DNA for the CDR3: TGCAGTGCTAGTTCCGTAGCGGGCAGAAAGACCCAGTACTTC.

The CDR3 spells CASSFPQGLHTGELFF. As DNA, the CDR3 is TGTGCCAGCAGCTTCCCTCAGGGTCTGCACACCGGGGAGCTGTTTTTT. V usage is TRBV7-9 and J usage is TRBJ2-2, with D perhaps TRBD1 (5 bases). Germline CDR1 and CDR2: SEHNR and FQNEAQ (reference sequence). The V and J ends lost 3 bases and 3 bases respectively, with 14 bases between them. This CDR3 comprises 16 residues.

This clonotype was found a few times. V and J are TRBV29-1 and TRBJ1-1, with D unclear. Germline loops: CDR1 SQVTM, CDR2 ANQGSEA. Trimming cost V 4 bases and J 0 bases, with 12 bases left between them. The CDR3 loop spans 14 amino acids. The CDR3 nucleotides read TGCAGCGTTGCGGCTCGGACTTTGAACACTGAAGCTTTCTTT. Translation: CSVAARTLNTEAFF.

The chain is built from TRBV7-2 and TRBJ2-7; tentative D call: TRBD1 (6 bases). The CDR3 length is 13 residues. Looked up from germline, CDR1 is SGHTA and CDR2 is FQGNSA. V was shortened by 10 bases and J by 6 bases, with 19 bases between the two germline ends. CDR3 residues: CATVGLGDTEQYF. The CDR3 DNA reads as TGTGCCACCGTCGGTCTTGGGGACACCGAGCAGTACTTC.

The CDR3 nucleotides are TGTGCCAGCAGCCCGGGACAGCGATCAACTAATGAAAAACTGTTTTTT. Its translation is CASSPGQRSTNEKLFF. This chain links TRBV5-4 with TRBJ1-4; 7 bases map to TRBD1. The germline gives CDR1 SGHNT, CDR2 YYREEE (reference sequence). This CDR3 has 16 residues. V lost 4 bases, J lost 0 bases, and 6 bases stayed unmatched.

This clonotype appeared many times. The chain employs TRBV9 and TRBJ2-5; 11 nucleotides line up with TRBD2. Germline V gene data show CDR1 as SGDLS and CDR2 as YYNGEE. The CDR3 is 14 amino acids. With V trimmed by 1 base and J by 4 bases, 0 bases remained unmatched. CDR3 loop: CASSVLAGGETQYF. CDR3 nucleotide sequence: TGTGCCAGCAGCGTACTAGCGGGAGGAGAGACCCAGTACTTC.

The chain couples TRBV30 to TRBJ1-1; no definite D call. Germline loops: CDR1 GTSNPN, CDR2 SVGIG (reference sequence). The CDR3 is made up of 15 amino acids. The V end was cut by 3 bases, the J end by 1 base, with 15 bases between. The CDR3 region has the DNA TGTGCCTGGAGGGGGTTGTTAGGGCGGAACACTGAAGCTTTCTTT. It specifies CAWRGLLGRNTEAFF.

This clonotype was seen a handful of times. The chain couples TRBV27 to TRBJ2-7; 15 bases match TRBD2. The germline CDR1 and CDR2 sequences are MNHEY and SMNVEV (reference sequence). CDR3 length equals 15 residues. V shed 6 bases, J shed 2 bases, and the junction held 2 bases outside the gene matches. In DNA form, the CDR3 reads TGTGCCAGCAGGGGACTAGCGGGGGGTACCTACGAGCAGTACTTC. As protein: CASRGLAGGTYEQYF.

This clonotype was detected only a few times. The chain uses TRBV4-1 and TRBJ1-5; the D is unclear. The CDR3 sequence is 13 residues long. Trimming cost V 4 bases and J 6 bases, with 10 bases left between them. Germline-derived CDR1 and CDR2 are MGHRA and YSYEKL. In nucleotides, the CDR3 is TGCGCCAGCAGCCTTCGGCACGGTCAGCCCCAGCATTTT. Residues: CASSLRHGQPQHF.

This clonotype was seen a few times. The V and J genes are TRBV5-1 and TRBJ2-1, with a possible D match to TRBD2 (6 bases). Trimming left V 3 bases short and J 5 bases short, with 18 bases between. Per germline, CDR1 SGHRS and CDR2 YFSETQ. The CDR3 sequence is 16 residues long. CDR3 loop: CASSWGAGQLNNEQFF. The CDR3 nucleotides are TGCGCCAGCAGCTGGGGAGCGGGTCAGCTTAACAATGAGCAGTTCTTC. Looking up the rest from reference TRBV5-1 and TRBJ2-1 gives the full variable domain: KAGVTQTPRYLIKTRGQQVTLSCSPISGHRSVSWYQQTPGQGLQFLFEYFSETQRNKGNFPGRFSGRQFSNSRSEMNVSTLELGDSALYLCASSWGAGQLNNEQFFGPGTRLTVL.

This clonotype came up a few times. The chain has TRBV7-9 and TRBJ2-5; perhaps D is TRBD1 or TRBD2 (6 bases each). The CDR3 runs to 15 residues. Trimming shortened V by 5 bases and J by 4 bases, and 17 bases separated the two germline ends. Germline CDR1 SEHNR, CDR2 FQNEAQ (reference sequence). The CDR3 sequence: CASSVWGAAGETQYF. CDR3 in DNA: TGTGCCAGCAGCGTTTGGGGGGCCGCAGGAGAGACCCAGTACTTC.

The chain couples TRBV5-1 to TRBJ2-3; TRBD2 matches at 10 bases. The CDR3 contains 16 residues. The V and J ends lost 5 bases and 5 bases, in that order; junction bases with no gene match: 11. Germline loops: CDR1 SGHRS, CDR2 YFSETQ. The CDR3 coding sequence is TGCGCCAGCAGACGGGAGCGGGGGGGAGGAAGAGATACGCAGTATTTT. Translating gives CASRRERGGGRDTQYF.

The chain uses TRBV6-1 and TRBJ2-7, with 7 nucleotides matching TRBD1. Looked up from germline, CDR1 is MNHNS and CDR2 is SASEGT. Unmatched junction bases numbered 6, after V lost 4 bases and J lost 3 bases. CDR3 size: 14 residues. This chain's CDR3 is CASSVYRGGYEQYF. The CDR3 coding sequence is TGTGCCAGCAGTGTATACAGGGGCGGCTACGAGCAGTACTTC.

Only a few counts were recorded for this clonotype. The chain joins TRBV7-3 to TRBJ2-1; D remains unclear. The CDR3 runs to 14 residues. V lost 4 bases, J lost 7 bases, and 14 bases lay in between. The germline CDR1 and CDR2 sequences are SGHTA and FQGTGA. CDR3 DNA sequence: TGTGCCAGCAGCTCCCTCCGAAGCCATAATGAGCAGTTCTTC. This translates into CASSSLRSHNEQFF.

This clonotype was seen only a few times. This sequence joins TRBV20-1 and TRBJ2-7; TRBD2 is a possible D gene (5 bases). V was clipped by 6 bases and J by 0 bases, with 12 bases between them. The CDR3 sequence is 13 residues long. The V gene's germline CDR1 is DFQATT and CDR2 SNEGSKA (reference sequence). The CDR3 here is CSATGLSSYEQYF. CDR3 DNA: TGCAGTGCGACGGGGTTAAGCTCCTACGAGCAGTACTTC.

The table lists this clonotype with many counts. The J gene is TRBJ1-4, the V gene TRBV5-1, with D uncertain. Germline V gives CDR1 SGHRS, CDR2 YFSETQ. The CDR3 covers 15 residues. Trimming stripped 0 bases from V and 0 bases from J, with 6 bases between. This chain's CDR3 is CASSLGPATNEKLFF. The CDR3 DNA is TGCGCCAGCAGCTTGGGGCCTGCAACTAATGAAAAACTGTTTTTT.

The V gene is TRBV7-9, the J gene TRBJ2-1; 7 bases fit TRBD1. This CDR3 spans 16 amino acids. V lost 5 bases, J lost 8 bases, and 15 bases stayed unmatched. Germline assignment: CDR1 SEHNR and CDR2 FQNEAQ (reference sequence). Written as DNA, the CDR3 is TGTGCCAGCAGCCAGTCCACCGTGACAGGGATGTATGAGCAGTTCTTC. Amino acid sequence: CASSQSTVTGMYEQFF.